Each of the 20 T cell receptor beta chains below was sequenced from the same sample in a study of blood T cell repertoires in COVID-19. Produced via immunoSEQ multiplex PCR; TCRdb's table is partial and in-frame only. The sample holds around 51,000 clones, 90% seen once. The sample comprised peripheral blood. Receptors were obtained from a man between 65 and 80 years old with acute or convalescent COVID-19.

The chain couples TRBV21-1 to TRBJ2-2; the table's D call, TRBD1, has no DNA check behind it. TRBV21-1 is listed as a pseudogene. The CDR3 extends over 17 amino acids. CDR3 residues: CASTHFIRGARTGELFF. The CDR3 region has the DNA TGTGCCAGCACCCACTTCATCAGGGGGGCGCGAACCGGGGAGCTGTTTTTT.

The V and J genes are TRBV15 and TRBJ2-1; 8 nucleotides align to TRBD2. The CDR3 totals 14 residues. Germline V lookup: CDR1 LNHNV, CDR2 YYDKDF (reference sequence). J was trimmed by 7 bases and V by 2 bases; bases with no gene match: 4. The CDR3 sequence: CATSRPGGVNEQFF. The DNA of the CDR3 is TGTGCCACCAGCAGACCGGGGGGGGTTAATGAGCAGTTCTTC. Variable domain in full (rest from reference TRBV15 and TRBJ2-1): DAMVIQNPRYQVTQFGKPVTLSCSQTLNHNVMYWYQQKSSQAPKLLFHYYDKDFNNEADTPDNFQSRRPNTSFCFLDIRSPGLGDTAMYLCATSRPGGVNEQFFGPGTRLTVL.

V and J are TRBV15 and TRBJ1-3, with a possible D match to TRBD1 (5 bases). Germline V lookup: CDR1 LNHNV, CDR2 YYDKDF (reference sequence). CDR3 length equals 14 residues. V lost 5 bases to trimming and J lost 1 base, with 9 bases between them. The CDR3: CATSAPGSGNTIYF. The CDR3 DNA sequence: TGTGCCACCAGCGCACCAGGGTCTGGAAACACCATATATTTT.

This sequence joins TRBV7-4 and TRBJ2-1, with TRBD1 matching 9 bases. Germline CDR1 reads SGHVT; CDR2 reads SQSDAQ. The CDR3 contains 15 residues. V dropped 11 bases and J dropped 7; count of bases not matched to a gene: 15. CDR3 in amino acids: CALNCGTGSSNEQFF. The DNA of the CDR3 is TGTGCCCTTAACTGCGGGACAGGGAGTTCGAATGAGCAGTTCTTC.

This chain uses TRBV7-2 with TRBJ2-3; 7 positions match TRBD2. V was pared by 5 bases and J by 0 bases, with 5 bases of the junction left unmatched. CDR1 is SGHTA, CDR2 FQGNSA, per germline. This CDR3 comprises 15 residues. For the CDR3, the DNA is TGTGCCAGCAGCCCAGCGGGGCCTAGCACAGATACGCAGTATTTT. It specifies CASSPAGPSTDTQYF.

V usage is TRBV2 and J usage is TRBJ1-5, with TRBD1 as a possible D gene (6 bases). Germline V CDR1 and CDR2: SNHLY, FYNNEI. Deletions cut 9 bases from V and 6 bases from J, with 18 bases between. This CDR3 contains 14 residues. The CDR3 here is CASTVQGNGQPQHF. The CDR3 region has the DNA TGTGCCAGTACTGTCCAGGGGAACGGTCAGCCCCAGCATTTT.

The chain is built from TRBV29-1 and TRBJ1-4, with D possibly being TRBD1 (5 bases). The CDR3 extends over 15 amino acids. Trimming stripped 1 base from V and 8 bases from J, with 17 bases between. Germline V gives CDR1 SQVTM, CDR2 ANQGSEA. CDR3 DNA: TGCAGCGTTGAAGTCGCGGGGACCGGGACCGAAAAACTGTTTTTT. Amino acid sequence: CSVEVAGTGTEKLFF.

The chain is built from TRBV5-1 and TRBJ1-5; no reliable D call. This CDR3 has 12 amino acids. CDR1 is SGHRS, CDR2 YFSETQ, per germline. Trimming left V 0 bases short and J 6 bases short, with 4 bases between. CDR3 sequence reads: CASSLDGQPQHF. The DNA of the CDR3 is TGCGCCAGCAGCTTGGACGGTCAGCCCCAGCATTTT.

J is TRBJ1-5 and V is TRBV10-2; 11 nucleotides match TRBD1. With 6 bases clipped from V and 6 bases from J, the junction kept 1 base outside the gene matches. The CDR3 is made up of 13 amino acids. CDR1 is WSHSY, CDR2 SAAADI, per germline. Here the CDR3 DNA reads TGCGCCAGCAGAGGACAGGGGGCTCAGCCCCAGCATTTT. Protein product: CASRGQGAQPQHF.

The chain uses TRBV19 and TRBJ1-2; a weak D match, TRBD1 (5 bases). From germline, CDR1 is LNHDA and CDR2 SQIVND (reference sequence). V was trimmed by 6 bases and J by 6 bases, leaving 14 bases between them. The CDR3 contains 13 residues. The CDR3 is CASSPRQGDGYTF. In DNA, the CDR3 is TGTGCCAGTAGCCCTAGGCAGGGCGATGGCTACACCTTC.

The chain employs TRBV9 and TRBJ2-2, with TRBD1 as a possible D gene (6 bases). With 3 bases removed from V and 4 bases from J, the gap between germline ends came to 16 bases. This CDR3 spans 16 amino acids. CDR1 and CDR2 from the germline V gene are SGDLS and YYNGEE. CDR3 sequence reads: CASSGTTGTPTGELFF. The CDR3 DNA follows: TGTGCCAGCAGCGGAACTACAGGGACCCCCACCGGGGAGCTGTTTTTT.

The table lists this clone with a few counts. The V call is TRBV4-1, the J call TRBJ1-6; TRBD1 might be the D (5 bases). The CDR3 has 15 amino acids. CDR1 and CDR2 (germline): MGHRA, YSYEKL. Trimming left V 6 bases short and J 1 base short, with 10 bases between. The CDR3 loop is CASRAGTSYNSPLHF. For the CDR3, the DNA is TGCGCCAGCAGAGCGGGGACGTCCTATAATTCACCCCTCCACTTT.

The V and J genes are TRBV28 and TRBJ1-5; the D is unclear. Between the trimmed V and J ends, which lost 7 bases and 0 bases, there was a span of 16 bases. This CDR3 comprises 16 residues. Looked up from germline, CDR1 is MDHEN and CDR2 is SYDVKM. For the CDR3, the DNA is TGTGCCAGCAACCGCCGCCTGGGCCTTAGCAATCAGCCCCAGCATTTT. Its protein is CASNRRLGLSNQPQHF.

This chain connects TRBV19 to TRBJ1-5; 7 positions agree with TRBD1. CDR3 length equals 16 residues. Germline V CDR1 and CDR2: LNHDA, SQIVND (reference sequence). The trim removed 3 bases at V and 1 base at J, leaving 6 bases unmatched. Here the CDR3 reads CASSIPTGLSNQPQHF. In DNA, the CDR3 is TGTGCCAGTAGTATCCCGACAGGGCTAAGCAATCAGCCCCAGCATTTT.

The CDR3 nucleotides are TGTGCCAGCAGCGCGGGACAGTTCTCCTACAATGAGCAGTTCTTC. Residues: CASSAGQFSYNEQFF. V is TRBV7-3 and J is TRBJ2-1, with D possibly TRBD1 on 7 matching bases. V was trimmed by 5 bases and J by 0 bases, leaving 11 bases between them. Germline V gene lookup returns CDR1 SGHTA and CDR2 FQGTGA. This CDR3 is built from 15 residues. Full variable domain (missing parts from reference TRBV7-3 and TRBJ2-1): GAGVSQTPSNKVTEKGKYVELRCDPISGHTALYWYRQSLGQGPEFLIYFQGTGAADDSGLPNDRFFAVRPEGSVSTLKIQRTERGDSAVYLCASSAGQFSYNEQFFGPGTRLTVL.

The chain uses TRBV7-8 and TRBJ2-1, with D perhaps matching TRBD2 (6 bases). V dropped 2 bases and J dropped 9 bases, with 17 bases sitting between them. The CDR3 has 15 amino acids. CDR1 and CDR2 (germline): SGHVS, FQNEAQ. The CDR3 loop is CASSLMPGVNAEQFF. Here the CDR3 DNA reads TGTGCCAGCAGCTTAATGCCGGGGGTTAATGCTGAGCAGTTCTTC.

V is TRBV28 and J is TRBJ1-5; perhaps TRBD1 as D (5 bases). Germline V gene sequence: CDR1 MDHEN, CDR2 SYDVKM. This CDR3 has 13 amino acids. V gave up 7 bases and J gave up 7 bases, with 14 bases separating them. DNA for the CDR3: TGTGCCAGCACCTCGACCGGGGGACAGCCCCAGCATTTT. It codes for CASTSTGGQPQHF.

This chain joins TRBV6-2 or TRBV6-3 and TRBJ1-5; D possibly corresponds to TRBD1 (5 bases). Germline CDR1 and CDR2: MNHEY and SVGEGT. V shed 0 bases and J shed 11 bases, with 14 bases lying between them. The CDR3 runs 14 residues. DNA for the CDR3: TGTGCCAGCAGTTACTCGGAGGGGAGTGATGCCCAGCATTTT. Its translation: CASSYSEGSDAQHF.

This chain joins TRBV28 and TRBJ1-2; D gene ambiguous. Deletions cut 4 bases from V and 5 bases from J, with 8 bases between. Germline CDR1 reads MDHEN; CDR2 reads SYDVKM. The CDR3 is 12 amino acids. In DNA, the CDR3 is TGTGCCAGCAGTTCCAATGTTTATGGCTACACCTTC. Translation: CASSSNVYGYTF.

The CDR3 DNA reads as TGTGCCAGCACAAGACAGAGAAGCAATCAGCCCCAGCATTTT. It specifies CASTRQRSNQPQHF. The rearrangement links TRBV2 to TRBJ1-5; D is perhaps TRBD1 (5 bases). Trimming took off 7 bases at V and 1 base at J, with 11 bases between the two ends. Germline values: CDR1 SNHLY, CDR2 FYNNEI. This CDR3 comprises 14 residues. The whole variable domain, remainder taken from reference TRBV2 and TRBJ1-5, is EPEVTQTPSHQVTQMGQEVILRCVPISNHLYFYWYRQILGQKVEFLVSFYNNEISEKSEIFDDQFSVERPDGSNFTLKIRSTKLEDSAMYFCASTRQRSNQPQHFGDGTRLSIL.